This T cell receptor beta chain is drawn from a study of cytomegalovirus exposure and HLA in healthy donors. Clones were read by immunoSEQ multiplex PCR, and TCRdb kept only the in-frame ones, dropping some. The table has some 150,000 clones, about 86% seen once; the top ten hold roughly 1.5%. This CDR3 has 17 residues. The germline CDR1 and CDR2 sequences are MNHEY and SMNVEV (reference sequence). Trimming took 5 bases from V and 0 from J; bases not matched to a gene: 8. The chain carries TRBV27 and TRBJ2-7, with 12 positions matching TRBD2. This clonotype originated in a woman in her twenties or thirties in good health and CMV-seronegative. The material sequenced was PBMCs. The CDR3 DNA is TGTGCCAGCAGTGTAGGGGCTAGCGGGGGGGCCTCCTACGAGCAGTACTTC. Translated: CASSVGASGGASYEQYF.